These 20 T cell receptor beta chains were sequenced from one sample in a study of cytomegalovirus exposure and HLA in healthy donors. PCR amplification relied on 60 Vbeta primers (plus 13 Jbeta primers). Repertoires were generated with immunoSEQ multiplex PCR, while TCRdb's copy carries only in-frame clones and drops some. The sample has about 86,000 clones; over 70% are singletons. Sequences were obtained from PBMCs. The receptors were sampled from a man in his sixties in good health and CMV-seronegative.

This clone has a handful of counts. The chain links TRBV6-1 to TRBJ1-5; D call uncertain. The V end lost 5 bases, the J end lost 9 bases, and 14 bases lay between the germline ends. CDR3 size: 13 residues. CDR1 and CDR2 (germline): MNHNS, SASEGT. The CDR3 region is CASSSTLRGPQHF. In DNA, the CDR3 is TGTGCCAGCAGTAGCACGCTCCGGGGGCCCCAGCATTTT.

The chain has TRBV28 and TRBJ2-6; a weak D match, TRBD1 (6 bases). The V end was cut by 3 bases, the J end by 4 bases, with 13 bases between. The CDR3 contains 16 residues. The germline gives CDR1 MDHEN, CDR2 SYDVKM. CDR3 coding DNA: TGTGCCAGCAGTTTGTTGGGGGCCATCGGGGCCAACGTCCTGACTTTC. Translation gives CASSLLGAIGANVLTF.

The chain links TRBV30 to TRBJ1-4, with 7 bases identical to TRBD1. The V gene's germline CDR1 is GTSNPN and CDR2 SVGIG (reference sequence). J gave up 8 bases and V 2 bases, and 8 bases lay outside the gene matches. CDR3 length: 14 residues. CDR3 sequence reads: CAWSLGQVGEKLFF. CDR3 nucleotide sequence: TGTGCCTGGAGTCTAGGACAGGTTGGCGAAAAACTGTTTTTT.

This chain connects TRBV7-9 to TRBJ1-4; TRBD1 agrees at 7 bases. The germline gives CDR1 SEHNR, CDR2 FQNEAQ (reference sequence). The CDR3 is 14 amino acids. The V and J ends lost 1 base and 6 bases, in that order; junction bases with no gene match: 2. The CDR3 DNA follows: TGTGCCAGCAGCTTAGGGACAGGCCATGAAAAACTGTTTTTT. This gives the protein CASSLGTGHEKLFF.

The rearrangement joins TRBV5-1 to TRBJ2-1; D remains ambiguous. The germline V gene encodes CDR1 SGHRS and CDR2 YFSETQ. This CDR3 spans 14 amino acids. The V end lost 0 bases, the J end lost 8 bases, and 12 bases lay between the germline ends. The CDR3 sequence is CASSLGQPEHEQFF. CDR3 bases: TGCGCCAGCAGCTTGGGACAACCGGAACATGAGCAGTTCTTC.

This clone was recorded only once. This chain uses TRBV25-1 with TRBJ1-1; D not resolved. This CDR3 is 13 amino acids long. The germline V and J ends were trimmed by 0 bases and 8 bases, with 10 bases remaining between them. The germline V gene has CDR1 MGHDK and CDR2 SYGVNS. DNA of the CDR3: TGTGCCAGCAGTGAATATTCAGAGCGGGAAGCTTTCTTT. Its translation is CASSEYSEREAFF.

The CDR3 reads CASSLGSGLVTQETQYF. In DNA, the CDR3 is TGTGCCAGTAGCTTAGGCTCGGGACTAGTAACCCAAGAGACCCAGTACTTC. The chain has TRBV19 and TRBJ2-5; 8 bases match TRBD2. J lost 1 base, V lost 6 bases, and 13 bases had no gene match. Germline V gene sequence: CDR1 LNHDA, CDR2 SQIVND (reference sequence). This CDR3 region has 17 residues. Full variable domain (rest looked up from reference TRBV19 and TRBJ2-5): DGGITQSPKYLFRKEGQNVTLSCEQNLNHDAMYWYRQDPGQGLRLIYYSQIVNDFQKGDIAEGYSVSREKKESFPLTVTSAQKNPTAFYLCASSLGSGLVTQETQYFGPGTRLLVL.

The V call is TRBV5-1, the J call TRBJ2-7, with TRBD1 matching 8 bases. Germline-derived CDR1 and CDR2 are SGHRS and YFSETQ. Trimming at V came to 3 bases and at J to 2 bases, leaving 7 bases not matched to a gene. The CDR3 runs to 15 residues. CDR3 coding DNA: TGCGCCAGCAGCTCATCTTACAGGGGGGCCTACGAGCAGTACTTC. Its translation: CASSSSYRGAYEQYF.

J is TRBJ1-3 and V is TRBV5-6, with TRBD1 matching 12 bases. The germline CDR1 and CDR2 sequences are SGHDT and YYEEEE. J gave up 5 bases and V 0 bases, and 3 bases lay outside the gene matches. The CDR3 sequence is 16 residues long. The CDR3 loop is CASSLARDRGRNTIYF. In nucleotides, the CDR3 is TGTGCCAGCAGCTTGGCCCGGGACAGGGGGCGAAACACCATATATTTT.

This clone has only a few counts. This rearrangement joins TRBV29-1 to TRBJ2-7; no clear D gene. Germline CDR1 SQVTM, CDR2 ANQGSEA. This CDR3 has 13 residues. The V end lost 0 bases, the J end lost 6 bases, and 12 bases lay between the germline ends. The CDR3 DNA sequence: TGCAGCGTTGAAGATCAGTCCCGCGGCGAGCAGTACTTC. Its translation: CSVEDQSRGEQYF.

V is TRBV11-3 and J is TRBJ2-7; D might be TRBD1 (6 bases). CDR1 and CDR2 (germline): SGHNT, YENEEA. CDR3 length: 14 residues. With 5 bases removed from V and 5 bases from J, the gap between germline ends came to 16 bases. The CDR3 DNA is TGTGCCAGCAGCCCTTCGGGACATGTCAACGAGCAGTACTTC. This translates into CASSPSGHVNEQYF.

The chain has TRBV10-1 and TRBJ1-3; weak D call: TRBD1 (6 bases). Germline loops: CDR1 WNHNN, CDR2 SYGVQD (reference sequence). This CDR3 has 13 residues. The CDR3 reads CRQDLSSGNTIYF. The CDR3 coding sequence is TGCCGACAGGACCTGAGCTCTGGAAACACCATATATTTT.

The rearrangement uses TRBV10-2 and TRBJ2-6; TRBD2 matches 7 bases. The V and J ends lost 7 bases and 3 bases, in that order; junction bases with no gene match: 9. CDR1 is WSHSY, CDR2 SAAADI, per germline. The CDR3 covers 16 residues. The CDR3 loop reads CASKLVGGNGANVLTF. The CDR3 region has the DNA TGCGCCAGCAAGTTGGTGGGGGGGAATGGGGCCAACGTCCTGACTTTC.

The chain is built from TRBV6-5 and TRBJ2-7; a possible D gene is TRBD2 (5 bases). Germline values: CDR1 MNHEY, CDR2 SVGAGI. V lost 0 bases and J 3 bases, leaving 9 bases between the germline ends. The CDR3 loop spans 14 amino acids. The CDR3 loop is CASSYSRDRYEQYF. The CDR3 nucleotides are TGTGCCAGCAGTTACTCGAGGGATCGCTACGAGCAGTACTTC.

J is TRBJ1-1 and V is TRBV5-1, with no clear D. Trimming stripped 0 bases from V and 0 bases from J, with 6 bases between. Germline CDR1 and CDR2: SGHRS and YFSETQ. This CDR3 comprises 14 residues. The CDR3 loop is CASSLDPVNTEAFF. CDR3 nucleotide sequence: TGCGCCAGCAGCTTGGATCCAGTGAACACTGAAGCTTTCTTT.

The V call is TRBV6-5, the J call TRBJ2-3; D ambiguous. This CDR3 region has 11 residues. CDR1 is MNHEY, CDR2 SVGAGI, per germline. Between the trimmed V and J ends, which lost 4 bases and 4 bases, there was a span of 3 bases. The chain's CDR3 is CASSSADTQYF. The CDR3, as DNA: TGTGCCAGCAGTTCCGCAGATACGCAGTATTTT.

The rearrangement joins TRBV12-5 to TRBJ2-3, with D tentatively TRBD1 (5 bases). The V gene lost 1 base and the J gene lost 4 bases, with 15 bases spanning the gap. CDR3 length: 16 residues. CDR1 and CDR2 from the germline V gene are LGHNT and FRNRAP. CDR3 protein: CASGLGQTQGADTQYF. CDR3 DNA: TGTGCTAGTGGTTTGGGACAGACGCAGGGTGCAGATACGCAGTATTTT.

The chain recombines TRBV28 with TRBJ2-5; no clear D gene. The V end was cut by 6 bases, the J end by 7 bases, with 12 bases between. This CDR3 region has 12 residues. The germline gives CDR1 MDHEN, CDR2 SYDVKM. This CDR3 reads CASSQVVGTQYF. The DNA of the CDR3 is TGTGCCAGCAGCCAAGTTGTCGGGACCCAGTACTTC. Full variable domain (outside the CDR3, taken from reference TRBV28 and TRBJ2-5): DVKVTQSSRYLVKRTGEKVFLECVQDMDHENMFWYRQDPGLGLRLIYFSYDVKMKEKGDIPEGYSVSREKKERFSLILESASTNQTSMYLCASSQVVGTQYFGPGTRLLVL.

The chain joins TRBV19 to TRBJ1-2; 7 nucleotides match TRBD1. V was clipped by 6 bases and J by 3 bases; unmatched bases: 7. This CDR3 spans 14 amino acids. CDR1 is LNHDA and CDR2 is SQIVND in the germline V gene (reference sequence). The DNA for the CDR3 is TGTGCCAGTAGGCAGGGGGATATGGACTATGGCTACACCTTC. Its translation is CASRQGDMDYGYTF.

The gene calls are TRBV5-1 and TRBJ1-3, with 7 bases identical to TRBD1. Trimming at V came to 3 bases and at J to 5 bases, leaving 2 bases not matched to a gene. The CDR3 runs to 13 residues. The germline CDR1 and CDR2 sequences are SGHRS and YFSETQ. CDR3 loop: CASSSGQRNTIYF. The CDR3 DNA reads as TGCGCCAGCAGCTCGGGACAGCGAAACACCATATATTTT.